This record concerns one TCR beta chain sequence. Germline lookup yields CDR1 MDHEN and CDR2 SYDVKM. V was clipped by 3 bases and J by 0 bases, with 11 bases between them. This CDR3 is built from 16 residues. These data originate in a study of blood T cell repertoires in COVID-19. About the study: Acute and convalescent COVID-19 samples came from the United States, Italy and Spain.

Some clones are missing from TCRdb's copy, which holds only in-frame ones; the method was immunoSEQ multiplex PCR. The table lists 150,000 to 200,000 clones, over 80% of them singletons. The rearrangement links TRBV28 to TRBJ1-4; D uncertain. Sequenced: peripheral blood. The origin of this receptor is a woman aged 70-85 years with acute or convalescent COVID-19. Written as DNA, the CDR3 is TGTGCCAGCAGTTTTGCCCTCAGTTCAACTAATGAAAAACTGTTTTTT. It is translated as CASSFALSSTNEKLFF.